A single sample gave rise to the 15 T cell receptor beta chains below, sequenced in a study of cytomegalovirus exposure and HLA in healthy donors. Primers included in the PCR were 60 Vbeta and 13 Jbeta primers. This table comes from immunoSEQ multiplex PCR, and its TCRdb copy is limited to in-frame clones, with some not included. The sample shows 90,000 or so clones, approximately 80% of them seen only once. Input material: PBMCs. Receptors were obtained from a man aged 30-40 years in good health and CMV-seropositive.

This sequence joins TRBV18 and TRBJ2-3; 7 bases are shared with TRBD1. The ends lost 5 bases at V and 0 bases at J; junction bases unmatched: 8. This CDR3 has 16 amino acids. Germline CDR1 KGHSH, CDR2 LQKENI. The CDR3 loop is CASSTGQATSTDTQYF. DNA for the CDR3: TGTGCCAGCTCAACCGGACAGGCGACGAGCACAGATACGCAGTATTTT.

This chain links TRBV16 with TRBJ1-5; the match to TRBD1 covers 11 bases. V shed 3 bases, J shed 7 bases, and the junction held 5 bases outside the gene matches. The CDR3 has 15 amino acids. The V gene's germline CDR1 is KGHSY and CDR2 FQNENV. CDR3 region: CASSHSGTGGQPQHF. The CDR3 nucleotides read TGTGCCAGCAGCCACTCCGGGACAGGGGGACAGCCCCAGCATTTT. Based on the CDR3 plus reference TRBV16 and TRBJ1-5, the full variable domain is GEEVAQTPKHLVRGEGQKAKLYCAPIKGHSYVFWYQQVLKNEFKFLISFQNENVFDETGMPKERFSAKCLPNSPCSLEIQATKLEDSAVYFCASSHSGTGGQPQHFGDGTRLSIL.

V is TRBV15 and J is TRBJ2-3; D possibly corresponds to TRBD2 (7 bases). Trimming left V 1 base short and J 6 bases short, with 14 bases between. CDR1 and CDR2 from the germline V gene are LNHNV and YYDKDF (reference sequence). The CDR3 sequence is 15 residues long. The CDR3 sequence is CATSRVGGAQDTQYF. CDR3 DNA: TGTGCCACCAGCAGAGTAGGGGGGGCACAGGATACGCAGTATTTT.

The chain carries TRBV5-1 and TRBJ1-3, with a possible D match to TRBD1 (6 bases). CDR1 and CDR2 (germline): SGHRS, YFSETQ. The length of the CDR3 is 14 residues. V gave up 0 bases and J gave up 2 bases, with 6 bases separating them. Here the CDR3 DNA reads TGCGCCAGCAGCTTGGACAGGGCTGGAAACACCATATATTTT. It translates to CASSLDRAGNTIYF. The variable domain in full, completed from reference TRBV5-1 and TRBJ1-3, reads KAGVTQTPRYLIKTRGQQVTLSCSPISGHRSVSWYQQTPGQGLQFLFEYFSETQRNKGNFPGRFSGRQFSNSRSEMNVSTLELGDSALYLCASSLDRAGNTIYFGEGSWLTVV.

V usage is TRBV2 and J usage is TRBJ2-2, with TRBD1 as a possible D gene (5 bases). CDR1 is SNHLY and CDR2 is FYNNEI in the germline V gene. This CDR3 comprises 15 residues. The V gene lost 9 bases and the J gene lost 4 bases, with 18 bases spanning the gap. The CDR3 bases are TGTGCCAGTATACCGACAGTGCGCGGCACCGGGGAGCTGTTTTTT. Its protein is CASIPTVRGTGELFF.

The rearrangement uses TRBV7-2 and TRBJ1-4, with 8 bases fitting TRBD1. The germline V gene has CDR1 SGHTA and CDR2 FQGNSA. The CDR3 totals 12 residues. Trimming cost V 5 bases and J 14 bases; bases outside gene matches: 7. This CDR3 is CASSPRTGNLFF. CDR3 nucleotides: TGTGCCAGCAGCCCAAGGACAGGGAACCTGTTTTTT.

The rearrangement joins TRBV15 to TRBJ2-7; 10 bases are shared with TRBD2. Losses at the gene ends were 1 base for V and 7 bases for J; bases not matched to a gene: 10. The CDR3 covers 16 residues. Germline CDR1 LNHNV, CDR2 YYDKDF (reference sequence). In nucleotides, the CDR3 is TGTGCCACCAGCAGAGGAGCGGGAGGGCCGTCGGGGGAGCAGTACTTC. Amino acid sequence: CATSRGAGGPSGEQYF.

J is TRBJ2-5 and V is TRBV7-8, with D tentatively TRBD1 (6 bases). V dropped 6 bases and J dropped 5 bases, with 13 bases sitting between them. The germline V gene has CDR1 SGHVS and CDR2 FQNEAQ. The CDR3 extends over 13 amino acids. The CDR3 reads CASRTGLGETQYF. The CDR3 region has the DNA TGTGCCAGCAGGACAGGACTTGGGGAGACCCAGTACTTC.

Concerning this clone: A junction boundary mismatches the germline segment, possibly from a read error. V usage is TRBV7-9 and J usage is TRBJ2-1; 10 nucleotides line up with TRBD2. The CDR3 length is 16 residues. The germline V gene encodes CDR1 SEHNR and CDR2 FQNEAQ (reference sequence). The CDR3 DNA reads as TGTTCCAGCAGCTTAGCCTCCCTAGCGGGAGACAATGAGCAGTTCTTC. Protein sequence: CSSSLASLAGDNEQFF. The full variable domain, in which reference TRBV7-9 and TRBJ2-1 provide the parts outside the CDR3, is DTGVSQNPRHKITKRGQNVTFRCDPISEHNRLYWYRQTLGQGPEFLTYFQNEAQLEKSRLLSDRFSAERPKGSFSTLEIQRTEQGDSAMYLCSSSLASLAGDNEQFFGPGTRLTVL.

This chain links TRBV5-1 with TRBJ1-1, with TRBD1 matching 7 bases. CDR3 length equals 14 residues. V was pared by 0 bases and J by 7 bases, with 6 bases of the junction left unmatched. Germline-derived CDR1 and CDR2 are SGHRS and YFSETQ. As DNA, the CDR3 is TGCGCCAGCAGCTTGGGGGACAGCACCCTTGAAGCTTTCTTT. Protein: CASSLGDSTLEAFF.

Only one count was recorded for this clone. J is TRBJ2-5 and V is TRBV28, with D tentatively TRBD1 (6 bases). With 5 bases removed from V and 6 bases from J, the gap between germline ends came to 13 bases. There are 13 residues in the CDR3. CDR1 MDHEN and CDR2 SYDVKM come from the germline V gene. This CDR3 is CASSKQGGQTQYF. The CDR3 coding sequence is TGTGCCAGCAGTAAACAGGGCGGGCAGACCCAGTACTTC.

V is TRBV7-8 and J is TRBJ1-1; D is unresolved. With 4 bases removed from V and 0 bases from J, the gap between germline ends came to 6 bases. The CDR3 runs 13 residues. Per germline, CDR1 SGHVS and CDR2 FQNEAQ. The CDR3 sequence: CASSSRVNTEAFF. In DNA, the CDR3 is TGTGCCAGCAGCTCCCGGGTGAACACTGAAGCTTTCTTT.

The V and J genes are TRBV30 and TRBJ2-7, with D perhaps TRBD1 (5 bases). V gave up 7 bases and J gave up 9 bases, with 19 bases separating them. This CDR3 region has 12 residues. Germline V gene data show CDR1 as GTSNPN and CDR2 as SVGIG (reference sequence). CDR3 DNA sequence: TGTGCCTCAGGGCGCGACAACCCCGGGCAGTACTTC. Protein: CASGRDNPGQYF.

The rearrangement links TRBV10-3 to TRBJ2-1, with a possible D match to TRBD2 (6 bases). V was shortened by 2 bases and J by 4 bases, with 15 bases between the two germline ends. Germline CDR1 and CDR2: ENHRY and SYGVKD. This CDR3 is built from 16 residues. For the CDR3, the DNA is TGTGCCATCAGTGAGAGAAATAGCGGAGGGTACAATGAGCAGTTCTTC. Translating gives CAISERNSGGYNEQFF.

The rearrangement joins TRBV7-9 to TRBJ1-1; no definite D call. The ends were cut back, 2 bases at V and 5 bases at J, with 6 bases in the middle. CDR1 SEHNR and CDR2 FQNEAQ come from the germline V gene (reference sequence). This CDR3 spans 12 amino acids. The CDR3 reads CASSLRETEAFF. The CDR3 bases are TGTGCCAGCAGCTTACGAGAGACTGAAGCTTTCTTT.